The rows below give T cell receptor beta chains drawn from one sample of a study of blood T cell repertoires in COVID-19. Assay: immunoSEQ multiplex PCR; the TCRdb copy retains only in-frame clones and omits some. The sample contains roughly 200,000 clones, around 84% of which appear only once. The sequenced sample was peripheral blood. These receptors came from a man between 60 and 75 years old with acute or convalescent COVID-19. The CDR3 runs from the conserved cysteine through the conserved F or W. D genes are given only for firm matches. Expanded clones are given a class, and other clones once, few, many or no size at all.

d_call	v_call	clone_size	j_call	cdr3_aa	cdr3_nt
NA	TRBV24-1	NA	TRBJ2-2	CATSDFAAFTNTGELFF	TGTGCCACCAGTGATTTCGCGGCATTTACGAACACCGGGGAGCTGTTTTTT
TRBD1	TRBV29-1	NA	TRBJ2-7	CSVEFTPGQGIYEQYF	TGCAGCGTTGAATTCACCCCGGGACAGGGTATCTACGAGCAGTACTTC
TRBD1	TRBV6-2/TRBV6-3	NA	TRBJ2-7	CASSSLETGTGPPYEQYF	TGTGCCAGCAGTTCCCTAGAGACCGGGACAGGGCCCCCTTACGAGCAGTACTTC
NA	TRBV6-5	NA	TRBJ2-3	CASSPVDTQYF	TGTGCCAGCAGTCCTGTGGATACGCAGTATTTT
NA	TRBV6-4	NA	TRBJ2-1	CAFLDSGLQFRFF	TGTGCCTTCTTGGATTCAGGGTTGCAATTTCGGTTCTTC
NA	TRBV9	NA	TRBJ2-3	CASSVGGLLGDTQYF	TGTGCCAGCAGCGTAGGAGGATTGTTAGGAGATACGCAGTATTTT
NA	TRBV7-6	NA	TRBJ1-1	CASSFGLQGRDTEAFF	TGTGCCAGCAGCTTTGGCTTACAGGGTAGGGACACTGAAGCTTTCTTT
TRBD1	TRBV18	NA	TRBJ2-5	CASSLTGGTQETQYF	TGTGCCAGCTCGCTGACAGGGGGGACGCAAGAGACCCAGTACTTC
NA	TRBV6-6	NA	TRBJ2-7	CASTGSAWEQYF	TGTGCCAGCACAGGGTCGGCGTGGGAGCAGTACTTC
TRBD1	TRBV18	few	TRBJ2-7	CASSGLSGQGPYEQYF	TGTGCCAGCTCAGGACTCTCGGGACAGGGCCCCTACGAGCAGTACTTC
TRBD1	TRBV6-4	NA	TRBJ2-7	CASRTKGGPYEQYF	TGTGCCAGCAGGACCAAAGGGGGCCCCTACGAGCAGTACTTC
NA	TRBV29-1	once	TRBJ1-2	CSAGGGGANYGYTF	TGCAGCGCCGGAGGCGGGGGAGCTAACTATGGCTACACCTTC
TRBD2	TRBV11-1	NA	TRBJ2-5	CASSLSAGGGQETQYF	TGTGCCAGCAGCTTGTCGGCGGGGGGAGGGCAAGAGACCCAGTACTTC
TRBD1	TRBV10-3	once	TRBJ2-2	CAISGAGTGVFF	TGTGCCATCAGTGGGGCCGGGACAGGGGTGTTTTTT
NA	TRBV7-2	NA	TRBJ1-3	CASSSRSSGNTIYF	TGTGCCAGCAGCTCTCGGAGCTCTGGAAACACCATATATTTT
NA	TRBV12-3/TRBV12-4	NA	TRBJ1-2	CASSLGADYGYTF	TGTGCCAGCAGTTTAGGGGCAGACTATGGCTACACCTTC
TRBD2	TRBV3-1/TRBV3-2	NA	TRBJ2-1	CASSSKLAGPYNEQFF	TGTGCCAGCAGCTCTAAACTAGCGGGGCCCTACAATGAGCAGTTCTTC
TRBD2	TRBV5-6	NA	TRBJ2-3	CASSSRGLAGPKTDTQYF	TGTGCCAGCAGCAGCCGGGGACTAGCGGGGCCAAAGACAGATACGCAGTATTTT
NA	TRBV5-1	NA	TRBJ2-1	CASSPDGVSYNEQFF	TGCGCCAGCAGCCCTGACGGGGTTTCCTACAATGAGCAGTTCTTC
NA	TRBV28	NA	TRBJ1-6	CASKTVLLSYNSPLHF	TGTGCCAGCAAAACGGTCCTACTCTCCTATAATTCACCCCTCCACTTT
NA	TRBV27	NA	TRBJ2-7	CASSTPGIPYEQYF	TGTGCCAGCAGCACTCCCGGGATTCCCTACGAGCAGTACTTC
TRBD1	TRBV10-3	NA	TRBJ2-1	CAIRQGATYNEQFF	TGTGCCATCAGACAGGGGGCAACCTACAATGAGCAGTTCTTC
TRBD2	TRBV28	NA	TRBJ2-7	CASLRGSAKPYEQYF	TGTGCCAGCTTGCGGGGGTCCGCGAAACCATACGAGCAGTACTTC
TRBD2	TRBV5-4	NA	TRBJ2-4	CASSIGLAGGFAIQYF	TGTGCCAGCAGCATCGGACTAGCGGGGGGGTTCGCGATTCAGTACTTC
TRBD1	TRBV5-8	NA	TRBJ2-1	CASSLDRGRQFF	TGTGCCAGCAGCTTGGACAGGGGGAGGCAGTTCTTC
TRBD2	TRBV5-1	NA	TRBJ2-7	CASSSGLAGVYEQYF	TGCGCCAGCAGCTCGGGACTAGCGGGGGTGTACGAGCAGTACTTC
NA	TRBV19	NA	TRBJ1-1	CASSMAGLNTEAFF	TGTGCCAGTAGTATGGCAGGGCTGAACACTGAAGCTTTCTTT
NA	TRBV27	NA	TRBJ1-1	CASINLGGLGTEAFF	TGTGCCAGCATAAATTTGGGGGGGTTGGGCACTGAAGCTTTCTTT
TRBD1	TRBV27	few	TRBJ1-2	CASSQNTGAWGYTF	TGTGCCAGCAGCCAAAATACAGGGGCGTGGGGCTACACCTTC
TRBD2	TRBV7-9	NA	TRBJ2-5	CASSQNAGGVLGSLETQYF	TGTGCCAGCAGCCAGAACGCGGGAGGGGTGTTGGGGAGTCTAGAGACCCAGTACTTC
NA	TRBV3-1/TRBV3-2	NA	TRBJ1-2	CASSPDNNYGYTF	TGTGCCAGCAGCCCCGACAACAACTATGGCTACACCTTC
TRBD1	TRBV18	NA	TRBJ1-6	CASSQGQGNNSPLHF	TGTGCCAGCTCACAGGGACAGGGGAATAATTCACCCCTCCACTTT
NA	TRBV5-1	few	TRBJ2-2	CASSLVGNTGELFF	TGCGCCAGCAGCTTGGTCGGGAACACCGGGGAGCTGTTTTTT
TRBD1	TRBV7-9	NA	TRBJ2-7	CASSLGTGGLSSYEQYF	TGTGCCAGCAGCTTAGGTACAGGGGGCCTGTCCTCCTACGAGCAGTACTTC
TRBD2	TRBV9	NA	TRBJ2-7	CASSVGGLAGLNHEQYF	TGTGCCAGCAGCGTAGGGGGACTAGCGGGGCTCAACCACGAGCAGTACTTC